These 14 T cell receptor beta chains were sequenced from one sample in a study of CD8+ T cells in alopecia areata. Indicated treatment: oral pan-JAK inhibitor, 5-10 mg twice daily. Sequencing templates came from extracted RNA that was reverse transcribed into cDNA. Some clones are missing from TCRdb's copy, which holds only in-frame ones; the method was immunoSEQ multiplex PCR. The table shows about 200,000 clones, with more than 45% occurring only once. Source: CD4+ T cells sorted from blood, taken at week 4, from a patient treated with tofacitinib. The receptors were sampled from a human donor with alopecia areata.

This clone has a single count. The J gene is TRBJ1-5, the V gene TRBV30; 9 bases are shared with TRBD1. Trimming took 5 bases from V and 7 from J; bases not matched to a gene: 6. There are 13 residues in the CDR3. CDR1 GTSNPN and CDR2 SVGIG come from the germline V gene (reference sequence). The CDR3 sequence: CAWGQGLRQPQHF. Here the CDR3 DNA reads TGTGCCTGGGGACAGGGGTTAAGGCAGCCCCAGCATTTT.

The chain links TRBV29-1 to TRBJ2-1; D tentatively reads TRBD1 or TRBD2 (5 bases each). Germline V gene lookup returns CDR1 SQVTM and CDR2 ANQGSEA. The CDR3 has 14 residues. V lost 6 bases to trimming and J lost 5 bases, with 17 bases between them. CDR3: CSVLPGRRDNEQFF. In DNA, the CDR3 is TGCAGCGTACTACCGGGACGGAGAGACAATGAGCAGTTCTTC.

The V gene is TRBV15, the J gene TRBJ1-6; no clear D. The CDR3 has 14 residues. V was trimmed by 3 bases and J by 10 bases, leaving 13 bases between them. The germline CDR1 and CDR2 sequences are LNHNV and YYDKDF (reference sequence). Written as DNA, the CDR3 is TGTGCCACCAGCAGTTTGGGCAAGGGCTCACCCCTCCACTTT. Protein product: CATSSLGKGSPLHF.

The rearrangement joins TRBV30 to TRBJ1-2; 7 bases are a match to TRBD1. The CDR3 spans 13 residues. Trimming cost V 1 base and J 4 bases; bases outside gene matches: 3. Germline V gene sequence: CDR1 GTSNPN, CDR2 SVGIG (reference sequence). CDR3 protein: CAWSGQGRYGYTF. The CDR3 DNA is TGTGCCTGGAGTGGACAGGGCCGCTATGGCTACACCTTC. Looking up the rest from reference TRBV30 and TRBJ1-2 gives the full variable domain: SQTIHQWPATLVQPVGSPLSLECTVEGTSNPNLYWYRQAAGRGLQLLFYSVGIGQISSEVPQNLSASRPQDRQFILSSKKLLLSDSGFYLCAWSGQGRYGYTFGSGTRLTVV.

This clone has a single count. V and J are TRBV29-1 and TRBJ1-1, with no clear D. The CDR3 is 15 amino acids. V lost 2 bases, J lost 6 bases, and 19 bases lay in between. Per the germline V gene, CDR1 is SQVTM and CDR2 is ANQGSEA. The CDR3 DNA reads as TGCAGCGTTGAAAAGGACCCCCGGGGAAACGCTGAAGCTTTCTTT. It yields the protein CSVEKDPRGNAEAFF.

The rearrangement uses TRBV9 and TRBJ2-2; possibly TRBD1 for D (6 bases). Between the trimmed V and J ends, which lost 0 bases and 4 bases, there was a span of 10 bases. There are 15 residues in the CDR3. Per the germline V gene, CDR1 is SGDLS and CDR2 is YYNGEE. For the CDR3, the DNA is TGTGCCAGCAGCGTAGCTCTAGGGGGCACCGGGGAGCTGTTTTTT. Translated, it gives CASSVALGGTGELFF.

The sample holds one count of this clone. The chain carries TRBV6-5 and TRBJ1-5; D is undetermined. Germline lookup yields CDR1 MNHEY and CDR2 SVGAGI. V dropped 6 bases and J dropped 6 bases, with 9 bases sitting between them. The CDR3 extends over 12 amino acids. CDR3 sequence (DNA): TGTGCCAGCAGCCAACCAACTCAGCCCCAGCATTTT. Translated, it gives CASSQPTQPQHF.

This chain links TRBV9 with TRBJ2-1, with 9 bases fitting TRBD2. The CDR3 totals 13 residues. V shed 7 bases, J shed 2 bases, and the junction held 1 base outside the gene matches. Germline V CDR1 and CDR2: SGDLS, YYNGEE. The CDR3 DNA follows: TGTGCCAGCGCTAGCGGGGCCTACAATGAGCAGTTCTTC. Amino acids: CASASGAYNEQFF.

The chain joins TRBV29-1 to TRBJ2-5; D remains unclear. The CDR3 sequence is 12 residues long. V lost 4 bases to trimming and J lost 4 bases, with 10 bases between them. CDR1 and CDR2 from the germline V gene are SQVTM and ANQGSEA. The CDR3 bases are TGCAGCGTTGTAGGCCTGGGAGAGACCCAGTACTTC. It encodes CSVVGLGETQYF.

The chain couples TRBV29-1 to TRBJ2-2; D unresolved. CDR3 size: 14 residues. The germline V and J ends were trimmed by 4 bases and 5 bases, with 14 bases remaining between them. From germline, CDR1 is SQVTM and CDR2 ANQGSEA. The CDR3 loop reads CSVGRSTETGELFF. As DNA, the CDR3 is TGCAGCGTTGGCCGCTCGACGGAAACCGGGGAGCTGTTTTTT.

This clone was seen only once. CDR3 DNA sequence: TGCGCCAGCAGCATGGCGGACAGTCACACTGAAGCTTTCTTT. Translation gives CASSMADSHTEAFF. The chain uses TRBV5-1 and TRBJ1-1, with D maybe TRBD1 (6 bases). The CDR3 sequence is 14 residues long. Germline CDR1 reads SGHRS; CDR2 reads YFSETQ. V lost 4 bases, J lost 3 bases, and 13 bases lay in between.

This chain links TRBV29-1 with TRBJ2-7; 11 bases map to TRBD2. Trimming removed 4 bases from V and 7 bases from J; junction bases left unmatched: 3. Germline CDR1 and CDR2: SQVTM and ANQGSEA. This CDR3 comprises 12 residues. The CDR3 DNA reads as TGCAGCGTTGGTCTAGCGGGGGGTGAGCAGTACTTC. Its translation is CSVGLAGGEQYF.

The chain links TRBV5-1 to TRBJ1-6; 7 nucleotides match TRBD1. Germline CDR1 and CDR2: SGHRS and YFSETQ. The CDR3 is made up of 14 amino acids. The J segment lost 7 bases and the V segment lost 4 bases, leaving 5 bases of the junction unmatched. For the CDR3, the DNA is TGCGCCAGCAGCGCGGGGACAGTCAATTCACCCCTCCACTTT. This gives the protein CASSAGTVNSPLHF.

The chain employs TRBV28 and TRBJ2-7, with 8 bases aligning to TRBD1. CDR1 is MDHEN, CDR2 SYDVKM, per germline. V lost 5 bases and J lost 2; bases outside the gene matches: 8. This CDR3 has 15 residues. CDR3 residues: CASSPGQGTTYEQYF. As DNA, the CDR3 is TGTGCCAGCAGTCCTGGACAGGGAACGACCTACGAGCAGTACTTC.